This TCR beta chain derives from a study of T cells after yellow fever vaccination. Study-wide results and limits: Subsequent to the booster, the majority of primary-vaccination clones reappeared (around 97% CD4, 80% to 90% CD8). Just a small share of clonotypes turned up in the CD4 compartment as well as the CD8 compartment. One caveat is that FACS-sorted repertoires could contain abundant clonotypes contaminating from the bulk population.

The germline V gene has CDR1 MGHRA and CDR2 YSYEKL. This CDR3 is built from 14 residues. The V gene end was trimmed by 2 bases and the J gene end by 7 bases; junction bases not matched to a gene: 7. TCRdb re-called the 5' RACE reads with MiXCR, one entry per CDR3 protein. In the table there are about 300,000 distinct CDR3 sequences, 6.8% of which are singletons. About this clonotype: Its specificity is unknown.

This sequence joins TRBV4-1 and TRBJ2-7; TRBD2 aligns across 8 bases. This sequence was found in a man between 18 and 35 years old who received the YFV17D yellow fever vaccine. Source: PBMCs, taken more than 35 days after the first yellow fever vaccination. The CDR3 is CASSQYGGAREQYF. CDR3 DNA: TGCGCCAGCAGCCAATACGGGGGGGCGCGGGAGCAGTACTTC.